The text below deals with one T cell receptor (beta chain). Its antigen is unknown. No base-level quality is on record; no much larger clone is a single base apart. The sample is drawn from a study of blood T cell repertoires in COVID-19 (dated by TCRdb to 2020 to 2022). Describing the broader study: Collaborator samples came from the United States, Italy and Spain and covered acute and convalescent phases of COVID-19. The prospective study material was composed of cDNA or gDNA derived from T cells, B-cell-depleted T cells, or PBMCs. Subjects who had been exposed to COVID-19, were actively infected with it, or had recovered from it provided the deeply sampled blood TCRbeta repertoires that made up the dataset. The repertoires were released in a freely available public database meant as a resource for research on the immune response to SARS-CoV-2. Samples were obtained from the ongoing ImmuneRACE study (first 160 participants) and from 1,254 subjects provided by 6 global collaborators. A de-identified subject ID, COVID-19 status, age in years and sex were almost always included in the sample metadata. HLA class I and class II types, where available, came from metadata supplied by the sample provider rather than from assay-based typing. Study-wide findings and limitations: How much clinical and demographic metadata was included differed by source and by participant, and the metadata was provided uncurated.

Whole blood was collected in K2EDTA tubes by collaborating institutions according to the institutions' own protocols. Collaborator samples were shipped for TCRbeta analysis as frozen whole blood, isolated PBMCs, or DNA extracted from either sample type. V and J are truncated by 4 bases and 4 bases respectively, leaving an intervening sequence of 9 bases. Taken from cysteine to phenylalanine, the CDR3 has 13 residues. Only the CDR3 region is kept as DNA, spanning 39 bases read in frame from base 1. Sequences WSHSY (CDR1) and SAAADI (CDR2) are obtained from the germline V gene. TCRbeta CDR3 regions were amplified from genomic DNA by means of the immunoSEQ Assay, a bias-controlled multiplex PCR. Per the source publication's procedure: The number of nucleated cells in each sample was estimated from the amplification of reference gene primers within the assay. To quantify the absolute abundance of each unique TCRbeta CDR3 rearrangement, sequence reads were collapsed and filtered. Productive Simpson clonality was computed per sample as the square root of Simpson's diversity index over productive rearrangements. TCRdb stores this immuneACCESS table with in-frame sequences only. Part of the clones is absent; in the studies checked, under half of the shortfall reflects unresolved V genes, and no reason is known for the rest. Clone size and V and J calls were adopted from that table, with D and trimming inferred from the DNA. This sample comprises roughly 160,000 clones, 88% of them detected only once. The top ten clones comprise roughly 26% of the sample.

This sequence was found in a man aged 60 to 75 with acute or convalescent COVID-19. Material: peripheral blood. This chain is built from TRBV10-2 and TRBJ2-3, with no D gene named confidently. The base sequence is TGCGCCAGCAGTGGAGTTACCGCAGATACGCAGTATTTT. It is translated as CASSGVTADTQYF.